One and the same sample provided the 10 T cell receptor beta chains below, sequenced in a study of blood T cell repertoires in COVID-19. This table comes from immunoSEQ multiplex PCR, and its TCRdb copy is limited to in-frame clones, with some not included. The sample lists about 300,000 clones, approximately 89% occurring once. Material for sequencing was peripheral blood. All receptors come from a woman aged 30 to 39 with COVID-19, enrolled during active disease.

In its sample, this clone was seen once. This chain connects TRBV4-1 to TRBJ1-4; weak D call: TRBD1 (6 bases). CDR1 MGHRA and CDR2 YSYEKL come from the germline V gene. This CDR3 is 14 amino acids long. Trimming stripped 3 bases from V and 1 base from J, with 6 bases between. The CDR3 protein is CASSQTGTNEKLFF. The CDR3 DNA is TGCGCCAGCAGCCAGACAGGAACTAATGAAAAACTGTTTTTT.

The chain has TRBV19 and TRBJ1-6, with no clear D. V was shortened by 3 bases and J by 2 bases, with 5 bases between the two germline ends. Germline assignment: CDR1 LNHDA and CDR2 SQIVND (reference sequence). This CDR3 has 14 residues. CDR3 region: CASSIRAYNSPLHF. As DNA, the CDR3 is TGTGCCAGTAGTATCCGAGCCTATAATTCACCCCTCCACTTT. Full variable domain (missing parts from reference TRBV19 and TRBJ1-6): DGGITQSPKYLFRKEGQNVTLSCEQNLNHDAMYWYRQDPGQGLRLIYYSQIVNDFQKGDIAEGYSVSREKKESFPLTVTSAQKNPTAFYLCASSIRAYNSPLHFGNGTRLTVT.

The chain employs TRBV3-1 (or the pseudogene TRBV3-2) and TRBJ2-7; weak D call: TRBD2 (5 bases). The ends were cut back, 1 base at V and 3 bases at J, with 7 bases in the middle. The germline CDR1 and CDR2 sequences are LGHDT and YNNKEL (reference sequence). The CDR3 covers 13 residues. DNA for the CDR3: TGTGCCAGCAGCCAAGGTGAGGGCTACGAGCAGTACTTC. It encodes CASSQGEGYEQYF.

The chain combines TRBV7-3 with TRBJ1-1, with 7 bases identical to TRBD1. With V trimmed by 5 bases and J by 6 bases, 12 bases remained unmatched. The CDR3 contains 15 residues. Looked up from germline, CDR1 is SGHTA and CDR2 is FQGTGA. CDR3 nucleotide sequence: TGTGCCAGCAGCCTTGCTAGGGGGCCCCTTTCTGAAGCTTTCTTT. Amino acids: CASSLARGPLSEAFF.

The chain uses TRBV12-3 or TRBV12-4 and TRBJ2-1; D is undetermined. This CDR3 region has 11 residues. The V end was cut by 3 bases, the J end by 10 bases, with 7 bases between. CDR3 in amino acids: CASSFWQEQFF. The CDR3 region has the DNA TGTGCCAGCAGTTTCTGGCAGGAGCAGTTCTTC.

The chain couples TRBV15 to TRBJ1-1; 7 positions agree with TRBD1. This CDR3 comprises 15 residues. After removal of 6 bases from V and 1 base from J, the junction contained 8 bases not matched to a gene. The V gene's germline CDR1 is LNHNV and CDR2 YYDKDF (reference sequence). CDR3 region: CATSSWGTENTEAFF. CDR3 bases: TGTGCCACCAGTTCATGGGGGACAGAGAACACTGAAGCTTTCTTT. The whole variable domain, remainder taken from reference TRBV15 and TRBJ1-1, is DAMVIQNPRYQVTQFGKPVTLSCSQTLNHNVMYWYQQKSSQAPKLLFHYYDKDFNNEADTPDNFQSRRPNTSFCFLDIRSPGLGDTAMYLCATSSWGTENTEAFFGQGTRLTVV.

This CDR3 reads CASTGQPYIREKLFF. As DNA, the CDR3 is TGTGCCAGTACGGGACAGCCCTACATCCGAGAAAAACTGTTTTTT. The genes are TRBV28 and TRBJ1-4; 7 nucleotides match TRBD1. Per the germline V gene, CDR1 is MDHEN and CDR2 is SYDVKM. V was clipped by 9 bases and J by 8 bases; unmatched bases: 15. This CDR3 has 15 residues. The full variable domain, rest sourced from reference TRBV28 and TRBJ1-4, is DVKVTQSSRYLVKRTGEKVFLECVQDMDHENMFWYRQDPGLGLRLIYFSYDVKMKEKGDIPEGYSVSREKKERFSLILESASTNQTSMYLCASTGQPYIREKLFFGSGTQLSVL.

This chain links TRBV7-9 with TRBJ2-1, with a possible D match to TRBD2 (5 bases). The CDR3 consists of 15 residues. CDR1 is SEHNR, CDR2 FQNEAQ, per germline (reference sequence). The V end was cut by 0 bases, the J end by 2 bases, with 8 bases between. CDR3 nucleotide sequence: TGTGCCAGCAGCTTAGCCGGGGTAACCTACAATGAGCAGTTCTTC. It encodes CASSLAGVTYNEQFF.

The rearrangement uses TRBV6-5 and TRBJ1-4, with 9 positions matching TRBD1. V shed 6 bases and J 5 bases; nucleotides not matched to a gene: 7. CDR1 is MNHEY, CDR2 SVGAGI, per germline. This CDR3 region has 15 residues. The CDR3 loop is CASSLLGTGNEKLFF. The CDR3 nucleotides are TGTGCCAGCAGCCTTTTGGGGACAGGGAATGAAAAACTGTTTTTT.

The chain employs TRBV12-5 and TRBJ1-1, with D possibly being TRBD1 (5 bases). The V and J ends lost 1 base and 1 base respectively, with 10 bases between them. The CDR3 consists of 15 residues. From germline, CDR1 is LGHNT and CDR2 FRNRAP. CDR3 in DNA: TGTGCTAGTGGTTTGGCAGGGTTCGGGAACACTGAAGCTTTCTTT. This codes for CASGLAGFGNTEAFF.